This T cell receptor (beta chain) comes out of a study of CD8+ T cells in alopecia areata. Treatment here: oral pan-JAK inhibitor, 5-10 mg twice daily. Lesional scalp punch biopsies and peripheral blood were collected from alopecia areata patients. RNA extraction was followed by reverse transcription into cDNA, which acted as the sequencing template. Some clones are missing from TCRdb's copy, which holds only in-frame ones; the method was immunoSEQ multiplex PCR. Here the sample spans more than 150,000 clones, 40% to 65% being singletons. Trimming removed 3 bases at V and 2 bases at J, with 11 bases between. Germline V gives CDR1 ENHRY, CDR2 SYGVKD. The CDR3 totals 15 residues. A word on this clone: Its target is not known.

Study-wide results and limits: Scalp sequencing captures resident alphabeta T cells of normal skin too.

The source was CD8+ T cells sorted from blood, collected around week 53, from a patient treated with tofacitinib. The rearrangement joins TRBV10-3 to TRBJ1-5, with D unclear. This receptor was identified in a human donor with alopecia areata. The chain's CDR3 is CAISDREEGNQPQHF. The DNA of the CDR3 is TGTGCCATCAGTGATAGGGAGGAGGGCAATCAGCCCCAGCATTTT.